This T cell receptor beta chain was identified in a study of T cell responses to AZD1222 COVID-19 vaccine. V was shortened by 3 bases and J by 0 bases, with 11 bases between the two germline ends. Germline V CDR1 and CDR2: KGHSH, LQKENI. The CDR3 is 15 amino acids. Some clones are missing from TCRdb's copy, which holds only in-frame ones; the method was immunoSEQ multiplex PCR. The sample records 50,000 to 70,000 clones, approximately 86% being singletons. General observations from the study: Seropositivity was recorded at baseline in only a handful of AZD1222 recipients. Donors were largely white British and mainly female; clonal diversity was possibly underestimated. Spike-specific TCR depth and breadth grew after two AZD1222 doses. Repertoire sampling was restricted to post-peak T cell response timepoints.

As to this clone: Its antigen is undetermined.

The sample here was peripheral blood, taken 28 days after the second AZD1222 dose. The chain links TRBV18 to TRBJ2-5, with a weak D call TRBD1 (6 bases). The clonotype originates from an adult who received the AZD1222 COVID-19 vaccine. The CDR3 coding sequence is TGTGCCAGCTCACCTGTCGGGACAAACCAAGAGACCCAGTACTTC. Its protein product is CASSPVGTNQETQYF.